This is a list of T cell receptor beta chains from one sample in a study of naive and memory T cell subsets. TCRdb independently ran MiXCR on the UMI-ligation and nested PCR reads; one entry per CDR3 protein. The data contain fewer than 150,000 distinct CDR3 sequences, 15% to 25% of them singletons. The material sequenced was naive CD8+ T cells from blood. The receptors come from a human donor in good health. Each CDR3 is given without its conserved first and last residue. Each record gives: V gene, J gene, D gene, CDR3 length, CDR3 protein. D genes are given only for firm matches.

TRBV9	TRBJ2-7	.	12	ASSVWGFSYEQY
TRBV28	TRBJ2-2	TRBD2	15	ASSLPREGLNTGELF
TRBV27	TRBJ2-1	TRBD2	14	ASSPYSGGGYNEQF
TRBV7-8	TRBJ1-1	.	11	ASSLLQNTEAF
TRBV29-1	TRBJ2-1	.	15	SVEGGRSRGSYNEQF
TRBV30	TRBJ2-7	.	11	AWGADSTYEQY
TRBV6-1	TRBJ1-2	.	13	ASSEALRSYYGYT
TRBV28	TRBJ2-7	.	14	ASSSGKGSYIYEQY
TRBV5-1	TRBJ2-7	TRBD1	12	ASSPGTGFDEQY
TRBV6-6	TRBJ1-5	.	13	ASSYSTGSDQPQH
TRBV7-9	TRBJ1-2	.	11	ASSFWRGEGYT
TRBV7-9	TRBJ2-1	.	10	ASSPDYNEQF
TRBV7-8	TRBJ2-7	TRBD2	14	ASSFRTSGNSYEQY
TRBV9	TRBJ2-1	TRBD2	13	ASSVAGGPSNEQF
TRBV4-3	TRBJ2-1	.	11	ASSQDGRNEQF
TRBV7-9	TRBJ2-1	.	15	ASSLPTRRDIDNEQF
TRBV5-1	TRBJ2-5	.	14	ASSRGGGGNQETQY
TRBV28	TRBJ2-1	.	11	ATAPPGVNEQF
TRBV12-3/TRBV12-4	TRBJ2-7	TRBD2	15	ASSFHRLAGYSYEQY
TRBV2	TRBJ2-4	.	14	ASISNKETGSNIQY
TRBV7-8	TRBJ2-7	TRBD2	13	ASSPGAGVPYEQY
TRBV27	TRBJ2-7	.	11	ASGGQGGYEQY
TRBV11-2	TRBJ1-2	.	12	ASSPTGSTYGYT
TRBV11-2	TRBJ1-6	TRBD1	18	ASSLTYPGQDYSYNSPLH
TRBV4-1	TRBJ1-2	TRBD1	14	ASSQEPQGEGYGYT
TRBV5-1	TRBJ2-1	TRBD2	14	ASSLDSGSGYNEQF
TRBV6-1	TRBJ2-1	.	11	ASSGAGYNEQF
TRBV7-3	TRBJ2-3	.	12	ASSYLGGTDTQY
TRBV3-1	TRBJ2-1	TRBD2	15	ASSKERAGGPNNEQF
TRBV3-1	TRBJ2-1	.	15	ASSQDPAGLGLNEQF
TRBV29-1	TRBJ2-7	.	10	SVSRDSYEQY
TRBV29-1	TRBJ1-1	.	9	SVGRNTEAF
TRBV27	TRBJ2-5	.	12	ASSWTALGETQY
TRBV28	TRBJ1-5	TRBD1	13	ASRATGGSRQPQH
TRBV28	TRBJ2-1	TRBD1	13	ASNPDRGRPAEQF
TRBV5-4	TRBJ1-2	.	11	ASSLTDNYGYT
TRBV10-1	TRBJ2-3	TRBD2	14	ASSGLAGGFADTQY
TRBV27	TRBJ1-1	.	14	ASSLVQGAPVTEAF
TRBV19	TRBJ1-1	.	13	ASSIDRWQNTEAF
TRBV7-6	TRBJ1-2	.	12	ASSLAGSSYGYT
TRBV2	TRBJ2-7	.	10	ASLQGAYEQY
TRBV28	TRBJ2-7	.	11	AISPGPPYEQY
TRBV27	TRBJ1-1	.	11	ASSLWGSPEAF